These T cell receptor beta chains were read from a single sample in a study of glioma-infiltrating T cells. MiXCR, run by TCRdb on the multiplex PCR reads, gives a single entry per CDR3 protein. The sample holds about 130,000 distinct CDR3 sequences; approximately 25% are singletons and the top ten take roughly 15%. Sequencing was done on a sample of glioma tissue, nonneoplastic brain tissue, or PBMCs (not recorded which). The receptors originated from a human donor with low-grade glioma or glioblastoma, undergoing nonglioma brain surgery, or in good health (not recorded which). Both conserved end residues are trimmed from each CDR3.

TRBV2	TRBJ2-7	ASSESFYSSYEQY
TRBV30	TRBJ2-7	AWSEDREYEQY
TRBV24-1	TRBJ2-2	ATSTSGNGELF
TRBV28	TRBJ2-3	ASGSGLSTDTKY
TRBV19	TRBJ2-1	ASSIVAYSYNEQF
TRBV12-3/TRBV12-4	TRBJ2-7	ASSPPKLVEQY
TRBV20-1	TRBJ1-2	SARDSTGGEGGYT
TRBV28	TRBJ2-3	ASRKTTGGWDTQY
TRBV7-7	TRBJ2-6	ASGLGAGANVLT
TRBV7-2	TRBJ2-7	ASSLDGQAIFEQY
TRBV27	TRBJ1-1	ASSPDGTNTEAF
TRBV4-1	TRBJ1-4	ASSHPQGANEKLF
TRBV12-3/TRBV12-4	TRBJ2-1	AKLRALRNEQF
TRBV28	TRBJ1-2	ASSLPSDRVDGYT
TRBV19	TRBJ2-7	ASSTSYRGAYEQC
TRBV29-1	TRBJ1-4	SARRVTNEKLF
TRBV7-2	TRBJ2-3	ASSLGDLGFTDTQY
TRBV12-5	TRBJ1-4	ASGRKGEATNEKLF
TRBV6-1	TRBJ2-3	ASRRESTDTQY
TRBV9	TRBJ2-7	ASSVSMGPSYEQY